Reported below is one T cell receptor beta chain. What this receptor recognizes is not known. No much larger clone exists at a distance of one base, and base qualities are not known. Measured from the cysteine to the phenylalanine, the CDR3 is 20 residues long. The only DNA kept is the CDR3, 60 bases in frame from the first base. The data were taken from a study of cytomegalovirus exposure and HLA in healthy donors (dated by TCRdb to about 2017). About the full investigation: An earlier analysis of more than 550 of the donors reported around 280 Gb of sequence data and around 110 million unique TCR beta sequences obtained from some 170 million T cells. The study profiled the T cell repertoires of 500 to 800 subjects by immunosequencing and related them to cytomegalovirus serostatus. Besides the first cohort of around 700 subjects, a separate validation cohort made up of over 100 different subjects was used. Across around 400 genotyped donors of the cohort, an average of approximately 200,000 unique TCR beta nucleotide sequences per donor were sequenced, and roughly 20% of those sequences were non-productive. HLA typing covered class I and class II loci at four-digit resolution. The genetic ancestry cluster associated with self-reported Caucasian donors included roughly 84% of the 350 to 500 genotyped donors. In a later analysis, previously published TCR beta repertoires from several hundred donors were re-analyzed and high-resolution HLA genotyping was added so that TCR occurrence patterns could be studied. To predict cytomegalovirus infection status, the study combined high-throughput TCR immunosequencing, statistical association of individual TCRs with disease status, and machine learning. Rather than using new phenotypic data, the later analysis identified candidate immune exposures from TCR beta sequences and from how often those sequences occurred across donors. An early release that covered about 600 HLA-typed donors contained about 300 gigabases of sequencing data and around 85 million unique TCR sequences. To decide whether each TCR beta V gene segment behaved as functional or pseudogenic, an earlier analysis of some 600 of the donors relied on high-throughput TCR beta sequencing. Donor age, sex, ethnicity and CMV serostatus were collected together with the repertoire data. A handful of DR-DQ haplotypes were handled as single units for association and clustering because linkage in the cohort was strong. All discovery cohort repertoires had been generated using a single sequencing platform. A later genetic analysis took genome-wide SNP genotypes for about three fifths of the roughly 700 donors and used that subset as a discovery cohort. The number of typed donors differed by locus: about 629-630 for A, B, C, DRB1 and DQB1; 500 to 550 for DQA1; approximately 610 for DPA1; and around 450 for DPB1. The study aimed to test whether cataloging public T cell receptors could reveal signatures of past pathogen exposure.

Library preparation used the immunoSEQ multiplex PCR assay. The multiplex PCR relied on a mix of 60 forward primers for TCR Vbeta segments and 13 reverse primers for TCR Jbeta segments. The CDR3 region of rearranged TCR beta genes was amplified from genomic DNA by a multiplex PCR assay. On the Illumina HiSeq System, the amplified TCR beta libraries were sequenced as 87-base-pair reads. The authors' pipeline ran thus. Across the 670 or so repertoires, a later analysis counted around 80 million unique TCR beta chains, 9.5 million to 12 million of which were shared by at least two donors. A nearest-neighbor algorithm error-corrected the raw reads and collapsed the reads into unique sequences, merging closely related sequences to remove PCR and sequencing errors. V, D and J gene segments were assigned by aligning CDR3 sequences to IMGT reference sequences. For a sequence to be retained, a match of at least six nucleotides was required to both a V gene segment and a J gene segment. A rearrangement was called productive if the CDR3 had no stop codons and remained in frame with V and J, and every other rearrangement was called non-productive. Following IMGT convention, CDR3 was defined as the stretch from the second conserved V-encoded cysteine up to the conserved J-encoded phenylalanine. In an earlier analysis of approximately 500 of the donors, sequences lacking an unambiguous match to a single V gene segment were excluded. In an earlier analysis of roughly 600 of the donors, a V segment was called functional when productive rearrangements were above 56.7%, and segregating when the standard deviation between donors exceeded 5%. To diagnose cytomegalovirus status from the catalog of TCR beta chain sequences, a statistical classification framework was built. In a later analysis, V and J genes were assigned by comparing TCR nucleotide sequences against IMGT/GENE-DB human TR gene sequences. In a later analysis, CDR3 sequences and most-parsimonious VDJ recombination scenarios were assigned using the TCRdist pipeline. In a later analysis, each TCR beta chain was defined by its CDR3 amino acid sequence together with its V-gene family, and reads without a unique V-gene family were excluded. In a later analysis, fewer than 650 highly shared, low-generation-probability nucleotide sequences were removed to address suspected cross-contamination and a sequencing artifact. For each public chain, a later analysis derived a clonal expansion index from normalized ranks of inferred template counts within each repertoire. In a later analysis, generation probabilities were computed using a VDJ recombination model fitted to out-of-frame rearrangements, and the results were checked against IGoR. In a later analysis, hypergeometric tests were used to score TCR-TCR, TCR-HLA and TCR-CMV co-occurrence, with a repertoire-size bias correction applied to TCR pairs. False discovery rates were estimated in a later analysis by permuting HLA or CMV assignments 20 times. A later analysis grouped co-occurring TCRs with DBSCAN, adding TCRdist sequence similarity when clustering within HLA-allele-positive subsets. Repertoires with fewer than 30,000 or more than 120,000 public chains were left out of co-occurrence clustering, as were five repertoires with anomalous nucleotide sharing. Imported from immuneACCESS, the table was reduced by TCRdb to in-frame sequences with V and J called. These copies leave out some clones; in studies compared against another copy, an unresolved V gene accounts for under half, and the cause of the remainder is not known. The DNA gave D and trimming, while V, J and clone size come from that table. The sample table holds over 60,000 clones, of which 60% to 85% were seen once. The ten largest account for roughly an eighth of the sample.

The paper's findings and limits, for the study overall: Because HLA typing was missing for some donors at each locus, association tests included only the typed subset. Correlated functional status among segregating V segments might be attributable to linkage disequilibrium, but an unknown experimental factor could not be ruled out. According to a later analysis, parvovirus B19, influenza, CMV and Epstein-Barr virus appeared linked to several top co-occurrence clusters. While some public TCRs were present in many individuals, most TCR sequences turned up only very rarely across donors. According to a later analysis, TCR association rates differed among HLA loci, with DRB1 alleles showing the most associated TCRs and HLA-C alleles showing the fewest. According to the authors, the approach could potentially be generalized to other disease states and immunological phenotypes. The earlier analysis of approximately 540 of the donors excluded roughly 17 rarely observed V segments, including chromosome 9 orphons, because counts were too low. Immune exposure information for the cohort was limited to CMV serostatus. Roughly uniform sequencing depth across donors was assumed in presence/absence analyses, although this assumption may not hold. In vitro tests confirmed that three of the cytomegalovirus-associated TCR beta chains recognize cytomegalovirus antigens. This cohort had only TCR beta chains sequenced, and the lack of alpha or paired-chain data limited which features could be detected. When HLA alleles, especially DR and DQ, strongly co-occurred, TCR associations were difficult to assign to individual alleles. Most CMV-associated TCR beta chains appeared to be HLA-restricted in a later analysis, and the HLA associations seemed to be driven largely by CMV exposure. Broadly in line with IMGT annotations, most TCR beta V segments showed up in productive rearrangements about 90% or about 30% of the time in an earlier analysis of several hundred of the donors. The study listed 150 to 200 TCR beta chains as associated with cytomegalovirus. Some IMGT-functional V segments, including TRBV6-2 and TRBV6-3, could not be told apart with the 87-base-pair reads, so those segments were excluded. In a later analysis, HLA-associated TCR beta chains showed more clonal expansion and lower generation probabilities than non-associated chains that were equally common. In a later genetic analysis, fewer N-insertions in productive TCRs were reported among donors in an Asian-associated ancestry cluster than the approximately 670-donor mean. A further reported finding was that TCR beta sequences accurately predicted the HLA-A and HLA-B alleles for most subjects in the first cohort. In both the original and validation cohorts, the classifier was reported to diagnose cytomegalovirus status with high specificity and sensitivity. A later analysis associated 16,951 TCR beta sequences with specific HLA alleles at a false discovery rate of 0.05. A group of highly shared sequence variants was considered likely to be a technical artifact of the sequencing pipeline. In a later genetic analysis, a missense DCLRE1C variant was associated with V-gene and J-gene trimming of TCR beta chains, and the association was replicated in an independent cohort.

In total, approximately 690 healthy bone marrow donors made up the cohort. At the time of sampling, every cohort member was nominally healthy, though immune exposures that went unrecorded were likely present. The donor tested CMV seronegative, placing the donor among the roughly 350 seronegative members of the cohort. Every donor gave a peripheral blood sample, and the peripheral blood mononuclear cells from that sample were used for TCR beta sequencing. The Qiagen DNeasy Blood Extraction Kit was used to extract genomic DNA from the blood cell samples. The sequence was collected from a man in his 70s in good health and CMV-seronegative. Sequenced input: PBMCs. Here the chain combines TRBV12-2 and TRBJ2-7; the table assigns TRBD2, which was not confirmed against the DNA. TRBV12-2 is given as a pseudogene. The CDR3 here reads CASRLVIASGRQKKAYEQYF. The DNA sequence reads TGTGCAAGTCGCTTAGTAATCGCTAGCGGGAGGCAGAAGAAGGCCTACGAGCAGTACTTC.